The clone carrying this TCR beta chain turned up a few times. The isolated RNA, all of it, was reverse transcribed, so expressed TCRB transcripts were what got sequenced. TCRdb's copy holds only in-frame clones and misses some; the assay was immunoSEQ multiplex PCR. The sample lists 350,000 to 400,000 clones, about 14% occurring once. CDR3 size: 16 residues. The V gene's germline CDR1 is SGHVS and CDR2 FQNEAQ. V gave up 5 bases and J gave up 8 bases; unmatched junction bases: 9. These data are taken from a study of beta chain features in type 1 diabetes. The V gene is TRBV7-8, the J gene TRBJ2-1; 13 nucleotides agree with TRBD2. Sequences were obtained from naive CD4+ T cells from blood. This clonotype originated in a woman under 30 in good health. CDR3 nucleotides: TGTGCCAGCAGCCAACTAGCGGGAGGGACTTTGGATGAGCAGTTCTTC. Its protein is CASSQLAGGTLDEQFF.